The TCR beta chain described here comes from a study of blood T cell repertoires in COVID-19 (dated by TCRdb to 2018 to 2021). Regarding the research as a whole: Samples from collaborators originated in the United States, Italy and Spain and spanned both the acute and convalescent phases of COVID-19. The prospective study material was composed of cDNA or gDNA derived from T cells, B-cell-depleted T cells, or PBMCs. The dataset comprised deeply sampled blood TCRbeta repertoires from subjects exposed to, actively infected with, or recovered from COVID-19. The repertoires were released in a freely available public database meant as a resource for research on the immune response to SARS-CoV-2. The samples were drawn from two sources: the first 160 participants of the ongoing ImmuneRACE study, and some 1,300 subjects contributed by 6 global collaborators. The sample metadata nearly always contained a de-identified subject ID, COVID-19 status, age in years and sex. Where available, HLA class I and class II types were obtained from metadata supplied by the sample provider rather than from assay-based typing. Study-wide findings and limitations: The quantity of clinical and demographic metadata differed by source and by participant and was supplied without curation.

In the prospective study, participants were about 18 to 90 years old, resided in 24 geographic areas of the United States, and were enrolled through a virtual design. To assign participants to cohorts, the prospective study relied on clinical history that participants themselves reported in a screening survey and a study questionnaire. Recovered participants in ImmuneRACE Cohort 3 were defined by two consecutive negative NP/OP PCR tests, clearance by a healthcare professional, or resolution of symptoms. In the prospective study, mobile phlebotomists collected whole blood, serum and a nasopharyngeal or oropharyngeal swab from each participant. Additional blood draws and questionnaires over an approximately two-month period could optionally be provided by prospective study participants. Prospective study blood samples were shipped either frozen or at room temperature before DNA extraction. Turning to this clone: This clone's antigen is unknown. The sample holds no much larger clone one base away, and base qualities are not on file.

The immunoSEQ Assay, a bias-controlled multiplex PCR, was used to amplify TCRbeta CDR3 regions from genomic DNA. The authors' pipeline ran thus. Within the assay, amplification of reference gene primers was used to estimate how many nucleated cells each sample contained. Sequence reads were collapsed and filtered to measure the absolute abundance of every unique TCRbeta CDR3 rearrangement. For each sample, productive Simpson clonality was calculated as the square root of Simpson's diversity index over productive rearrangements. The table was pulled from immuneACCESS by TCRdb, which kept in-frame rearrangements only. Such tables lose some clones; where checked, under half of the loss comes from unresolved V genes, and the rest has no known cause. That table furnishes V, J and clone size, whereas the DNA furnished D and trimming. The sample records some 260,000 clones, about 90% of which are singletons. Of the sample, approximately 1.9% is held by the ten largest clones.

The sequenced sample consisted of PBMCs or T cells enriched from blood (not recorded which). The clonotype originates from a woman aged 18 to 35 who had recovered from COVID-19.

Here is the DNA: TGTGCCAGTAGTATCCGGACAGGGGAAAGTCGTTCACCCCTCCACTTT. Translated, this gives CASSIRTGESRSPLHF. In this chain, TRBV19 is recombined with TRBJ1-6; the junction holds 9 bases that match TRBD1. The CDR3 numbers 16 residues from cysteine through phenylalanine. The read is trimmed to its CDR3 DNA, 48 bases read in frame from base 1. Trimmed from V: 3 bases; trimmed from J: 9 bases; junction bases lacking a gene match: 9. The germline V gene (reference sequence) gives CDR1 as LNHDA and CDR2 as SQIVND.